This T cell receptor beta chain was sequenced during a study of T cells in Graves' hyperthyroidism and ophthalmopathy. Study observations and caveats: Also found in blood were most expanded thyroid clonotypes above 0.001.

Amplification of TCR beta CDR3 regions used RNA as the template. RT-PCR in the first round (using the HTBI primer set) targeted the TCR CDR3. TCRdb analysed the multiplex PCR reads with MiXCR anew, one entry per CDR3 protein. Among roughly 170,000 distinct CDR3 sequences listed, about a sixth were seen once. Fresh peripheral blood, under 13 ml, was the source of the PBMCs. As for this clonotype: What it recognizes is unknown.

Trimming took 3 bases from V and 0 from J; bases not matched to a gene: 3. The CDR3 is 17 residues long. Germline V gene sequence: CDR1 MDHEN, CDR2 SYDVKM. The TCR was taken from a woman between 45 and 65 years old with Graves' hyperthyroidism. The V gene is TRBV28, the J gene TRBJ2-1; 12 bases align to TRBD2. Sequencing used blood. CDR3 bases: TGTGCCAGCAGTTTGTGGACTAGCGGGGACTCCTACAATGAGCAGTTCTTC. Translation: CASSLWTSGDSYNEQFF.